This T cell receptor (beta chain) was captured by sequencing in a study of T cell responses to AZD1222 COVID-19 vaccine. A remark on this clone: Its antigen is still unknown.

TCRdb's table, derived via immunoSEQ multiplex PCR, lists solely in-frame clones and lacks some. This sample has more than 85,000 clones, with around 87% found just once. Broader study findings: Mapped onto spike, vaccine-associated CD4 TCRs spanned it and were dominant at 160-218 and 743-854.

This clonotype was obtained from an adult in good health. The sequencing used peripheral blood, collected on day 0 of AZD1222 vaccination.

CDR3 nucleotide sequence: TGTGCCAGTAGTACCCCCGGGGGCTCCGGAAACACCATATATTTT. It yields the protein CASSTPGGSGNTIYF. The chain employs TRBV19 and TRBJ1-3, with D perhaps TRBD1 (6 bases). Germline values: CDR1 LNHDA, CDR2 SQIVND (reference sequence). V dropped 4 bases and J dropped 4 bases, with 14 bases sitting between them. The CDR3 sequence is 15 residues long.